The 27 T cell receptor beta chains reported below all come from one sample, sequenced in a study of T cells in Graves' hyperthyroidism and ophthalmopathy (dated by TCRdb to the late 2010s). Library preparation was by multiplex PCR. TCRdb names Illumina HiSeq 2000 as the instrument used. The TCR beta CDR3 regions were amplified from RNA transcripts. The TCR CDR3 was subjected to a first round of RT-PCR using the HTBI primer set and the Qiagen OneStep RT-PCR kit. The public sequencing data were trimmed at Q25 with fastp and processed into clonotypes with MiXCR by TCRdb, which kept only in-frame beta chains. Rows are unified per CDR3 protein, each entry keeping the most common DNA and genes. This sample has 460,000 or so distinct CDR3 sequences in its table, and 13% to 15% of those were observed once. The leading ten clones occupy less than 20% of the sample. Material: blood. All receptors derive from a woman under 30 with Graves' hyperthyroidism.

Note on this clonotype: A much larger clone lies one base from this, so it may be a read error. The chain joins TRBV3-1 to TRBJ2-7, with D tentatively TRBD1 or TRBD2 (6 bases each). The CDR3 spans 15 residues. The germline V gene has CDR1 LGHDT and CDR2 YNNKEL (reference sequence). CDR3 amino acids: CASSQDPGAPNERYF. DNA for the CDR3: TGTGCCAGCAGCCAAGATCCGGGGGCGCCCAACGAGCGGTACTTC.

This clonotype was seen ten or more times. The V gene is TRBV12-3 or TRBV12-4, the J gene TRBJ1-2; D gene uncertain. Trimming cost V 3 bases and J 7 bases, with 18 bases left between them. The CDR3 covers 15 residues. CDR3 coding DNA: TGTGCCAGCAGTTTCATCGGCATTTTAGGGATTGGCTACACCTTC. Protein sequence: CASSFIGILGIGYTF.

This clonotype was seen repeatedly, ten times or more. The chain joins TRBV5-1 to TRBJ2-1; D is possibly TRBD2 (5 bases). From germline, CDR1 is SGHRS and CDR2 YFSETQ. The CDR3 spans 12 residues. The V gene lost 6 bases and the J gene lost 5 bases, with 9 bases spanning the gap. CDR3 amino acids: CASTGLHNEQFF. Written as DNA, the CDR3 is TGCGCCAGCACCGGACTCCACAATGAGCAGTTCTTC.

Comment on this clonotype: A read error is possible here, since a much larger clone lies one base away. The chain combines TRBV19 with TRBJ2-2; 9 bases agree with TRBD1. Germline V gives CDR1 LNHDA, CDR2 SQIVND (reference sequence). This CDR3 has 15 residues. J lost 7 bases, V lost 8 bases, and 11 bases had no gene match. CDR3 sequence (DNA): TGTGCCAGTGCCCCGAACAGGGGGCATGTCGGGGAGCTGTTTTTT. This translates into CASAPNRGHVGELFF.

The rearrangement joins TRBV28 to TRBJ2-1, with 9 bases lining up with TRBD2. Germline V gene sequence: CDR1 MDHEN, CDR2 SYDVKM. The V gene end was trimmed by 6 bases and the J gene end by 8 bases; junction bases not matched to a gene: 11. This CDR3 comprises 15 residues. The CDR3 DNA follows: TGTGCCAGCAGCGCCAATAGCGGGAGCGGCGATGAGCAGTTCTTC. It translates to CASSANSGSGDEQFF.

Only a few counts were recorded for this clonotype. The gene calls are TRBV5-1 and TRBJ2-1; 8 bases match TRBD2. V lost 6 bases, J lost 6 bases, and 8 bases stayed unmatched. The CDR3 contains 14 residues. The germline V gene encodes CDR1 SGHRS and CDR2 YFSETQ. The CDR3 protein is CASTGGLVCNEQFF. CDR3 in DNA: TGCGCCAGCACGGGGGGACTAGTTTGCAATGAGCAGTTCTTC.

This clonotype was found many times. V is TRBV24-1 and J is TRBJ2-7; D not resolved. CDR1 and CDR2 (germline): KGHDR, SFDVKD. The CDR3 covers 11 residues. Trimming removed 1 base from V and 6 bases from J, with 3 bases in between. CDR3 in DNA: TGTGCCACCAGTGATTTCCCCGAGCAGTACGTC. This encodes CATSDFPEQYV.

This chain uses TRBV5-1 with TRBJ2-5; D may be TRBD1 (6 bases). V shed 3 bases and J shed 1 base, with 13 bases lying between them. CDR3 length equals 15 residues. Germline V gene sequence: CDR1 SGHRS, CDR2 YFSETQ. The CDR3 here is CASSSGTSIQETQYF. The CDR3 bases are TGCGCCAGCAGCTCCGGGACATCGATCCAAGAGACCCAGTACTTC.

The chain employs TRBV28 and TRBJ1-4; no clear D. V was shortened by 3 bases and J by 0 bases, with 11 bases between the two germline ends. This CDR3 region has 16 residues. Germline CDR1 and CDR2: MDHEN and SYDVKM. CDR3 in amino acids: CASSFYSPATNEKLFF. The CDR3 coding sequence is TGTGCCAGCAGTTTTTACTCACCCGCAACTAATGAAAAACTGTTTTTT.

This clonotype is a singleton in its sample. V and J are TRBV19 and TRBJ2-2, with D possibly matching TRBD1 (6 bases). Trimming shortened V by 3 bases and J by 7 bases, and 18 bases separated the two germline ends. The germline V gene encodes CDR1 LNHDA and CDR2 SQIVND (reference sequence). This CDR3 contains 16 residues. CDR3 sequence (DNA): TGTGCCAGTAGTATGCCGAACAGGGAGAACGGCGGGGAGCTGTTTTTT. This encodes CASSMPNRENGGELFF.

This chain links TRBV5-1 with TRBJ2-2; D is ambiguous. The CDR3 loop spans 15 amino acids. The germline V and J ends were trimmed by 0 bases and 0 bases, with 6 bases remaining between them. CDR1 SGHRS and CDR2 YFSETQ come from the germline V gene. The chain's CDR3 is CASSLVNSNTGELFF. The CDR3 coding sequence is TGCGCCAGCAGCTTGGTCAACTCGAACACCGGGGAGCTGTTTTTT. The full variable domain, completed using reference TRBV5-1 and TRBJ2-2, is KAGVTQTPRYLIKTRGQQVTLSCSPISGHRSVSWYQQTPGQGLQFLFEYFSETQRNKGNFPGRFSGRQFSNSRSEMNVSTLELGDSALYLCASSLVNSNTGELFFGEGSRLTVL.

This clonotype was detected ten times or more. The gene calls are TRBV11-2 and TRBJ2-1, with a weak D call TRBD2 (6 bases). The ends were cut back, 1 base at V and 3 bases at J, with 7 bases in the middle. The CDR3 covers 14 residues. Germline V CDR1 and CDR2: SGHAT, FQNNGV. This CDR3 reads CASSLASVYNEQFF. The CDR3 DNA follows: TGTGCCAGCAGCTTAGCTAGCGTCTACAATGAGCAGTTCTTC.

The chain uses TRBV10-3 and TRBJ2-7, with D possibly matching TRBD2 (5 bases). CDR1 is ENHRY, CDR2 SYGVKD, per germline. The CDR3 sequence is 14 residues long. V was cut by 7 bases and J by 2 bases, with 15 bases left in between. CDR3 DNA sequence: TGTGCCATCAAGGGAGAGCAAATCACCTACGAGCAGTACTTC. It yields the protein CAIKGEQITYEQYF.

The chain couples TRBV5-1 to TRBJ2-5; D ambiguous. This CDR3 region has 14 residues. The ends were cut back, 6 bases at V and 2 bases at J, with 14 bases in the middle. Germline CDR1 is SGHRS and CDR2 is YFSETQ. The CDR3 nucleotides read TGCGCCAGCACCCTCGCGGAGCCACAAGAGACCCAGTACTTC. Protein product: CASTLAEPQETQYF.

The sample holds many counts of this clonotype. The CDR3 protein is CASSFEIGKNTGELFF. Here the CDR3 DNA reads TGCGCCAGCAGCTTCGAGATAGGGAAGAACACCGGGGAGCTGTTTTTT. The chain joins TRBV5-1 to TRBJ2-2; D unresolved. The length of the CDR3 is 16 residues. In germline, CDR1 is SGHRS, CDR2 YFSETQ. With 2 bases removed from V and 1 base from J, the gap between germline ends came to 12 bases.

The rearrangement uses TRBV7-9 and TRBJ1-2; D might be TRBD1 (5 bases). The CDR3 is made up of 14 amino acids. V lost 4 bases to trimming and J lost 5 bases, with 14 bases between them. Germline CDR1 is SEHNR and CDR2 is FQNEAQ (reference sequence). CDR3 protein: CASSYTGRAYGYTF. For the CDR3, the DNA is TGTGCCAGCAGCTATACAGGCCGCGCGTATGGCTACACCTTC.

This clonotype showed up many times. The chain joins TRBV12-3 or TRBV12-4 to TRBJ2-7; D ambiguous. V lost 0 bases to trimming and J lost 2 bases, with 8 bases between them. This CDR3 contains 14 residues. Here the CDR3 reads CASSLAQSTYEQYF. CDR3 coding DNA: TGTGCCAGCAGTTTAGCGCAGTCCACCTACGAGCAGTACTTC.

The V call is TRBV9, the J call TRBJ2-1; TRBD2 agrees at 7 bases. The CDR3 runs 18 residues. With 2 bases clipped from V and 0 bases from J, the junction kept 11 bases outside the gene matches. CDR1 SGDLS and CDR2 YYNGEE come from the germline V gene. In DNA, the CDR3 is TGTGCCAGCAGCGTGACCCACTCCGAGCGGGACTCCTACAATGAGCAGTTCTTC. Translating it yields CASSVTHSERDSYNEQFF.

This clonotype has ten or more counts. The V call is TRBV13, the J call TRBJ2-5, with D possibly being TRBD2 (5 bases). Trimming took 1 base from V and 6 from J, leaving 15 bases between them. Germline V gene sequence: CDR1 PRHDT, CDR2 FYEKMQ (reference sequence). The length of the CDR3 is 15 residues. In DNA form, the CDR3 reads TGTGCCAGCAGCTTAGCTATGAGAGCGGATAAGACCCAGTACTTC. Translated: CASSLAMRADKTQYF. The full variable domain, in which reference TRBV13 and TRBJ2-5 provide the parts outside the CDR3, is AAGVIQSPRHLIKEKRETATLKCYPIPRHDTVYWYQQGPGQDPQFLISFYEKMQSDKGSIPDRFSAQQFSDYHSELNMSSLELGDSALYFCASSLAMRADKTQYFGPGTRLLVL.

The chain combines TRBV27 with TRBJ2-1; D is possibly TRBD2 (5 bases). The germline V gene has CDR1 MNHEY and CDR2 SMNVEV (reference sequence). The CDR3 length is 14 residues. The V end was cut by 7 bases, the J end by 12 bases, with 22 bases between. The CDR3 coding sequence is TGTGCCAGCACCCCTAAAGACATTTTGGGGAGGCAGTTCTTC. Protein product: CASTPKDILGRQFF.

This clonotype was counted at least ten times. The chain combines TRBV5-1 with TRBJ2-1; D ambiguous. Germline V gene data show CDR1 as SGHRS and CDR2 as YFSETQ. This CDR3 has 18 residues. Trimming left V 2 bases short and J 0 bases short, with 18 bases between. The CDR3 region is CASSFIPPPTLSYNEQFF. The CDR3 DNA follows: TGCGCCAGCAGCTTCATCCCGCCCCCTACGCTCTCCTACAATGAGCAGTTCTTC.

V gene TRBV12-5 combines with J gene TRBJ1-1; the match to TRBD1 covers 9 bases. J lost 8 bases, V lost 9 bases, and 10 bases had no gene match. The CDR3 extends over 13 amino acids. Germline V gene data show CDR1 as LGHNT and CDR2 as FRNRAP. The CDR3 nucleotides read TGTGCTAGCTGCCCGGGACAGGGCACCGAAGCTTTCTTT. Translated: CASCPGQGTEAFF.

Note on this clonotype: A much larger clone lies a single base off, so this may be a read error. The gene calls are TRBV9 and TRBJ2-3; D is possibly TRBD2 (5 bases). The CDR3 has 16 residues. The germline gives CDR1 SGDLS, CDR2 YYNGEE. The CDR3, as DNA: TGTACCAGCAGCGTAACGGTTTTGGGAGTCCGAGATACGCAGTATTTT. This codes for CTSSVTVLGVRDTQYF.

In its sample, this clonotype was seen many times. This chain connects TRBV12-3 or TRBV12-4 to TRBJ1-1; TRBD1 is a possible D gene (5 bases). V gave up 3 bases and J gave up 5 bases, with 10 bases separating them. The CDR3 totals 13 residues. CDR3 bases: TGTGCCAGCAGTTTGGGACTTGAAACTGAAGCTTTCTTT. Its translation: CASSLGLETEAFF.

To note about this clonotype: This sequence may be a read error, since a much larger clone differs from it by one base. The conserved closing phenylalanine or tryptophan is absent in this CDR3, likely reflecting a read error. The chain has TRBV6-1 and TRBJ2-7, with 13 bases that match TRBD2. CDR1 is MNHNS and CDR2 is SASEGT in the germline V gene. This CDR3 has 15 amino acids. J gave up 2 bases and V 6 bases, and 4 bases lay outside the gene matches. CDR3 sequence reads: CASRWGLAGTYEQYL. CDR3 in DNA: TGTGCCAGCAGATGGGGACTAGCGGGGACCTACGAGCAGTACCTC.

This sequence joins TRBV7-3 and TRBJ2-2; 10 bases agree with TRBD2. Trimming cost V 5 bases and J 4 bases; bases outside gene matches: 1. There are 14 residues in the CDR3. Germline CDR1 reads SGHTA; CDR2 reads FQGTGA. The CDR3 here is CASSLAGVTGELFF. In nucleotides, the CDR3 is TGTGCCAGCAGCCTAGCGGGGGTCACCGGGGAGCTGTTTTTT.

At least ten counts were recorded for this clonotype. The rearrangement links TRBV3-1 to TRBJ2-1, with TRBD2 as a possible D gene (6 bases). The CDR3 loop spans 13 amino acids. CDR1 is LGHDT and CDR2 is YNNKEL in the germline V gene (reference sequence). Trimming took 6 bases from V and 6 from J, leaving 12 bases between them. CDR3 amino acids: CASRPTRANEQFF. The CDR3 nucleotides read TGTGCCAGCAGACCGACTAGAGCCAATGAGCAGTTCTTC.